This T cell receptor (beta chain) was recorded in a study of Graves' ophthalmopathy and Graves' hyperthyroidism. Study-wide points: Thyroid clonotypes that were expanded above 0.001 frequency mostly also appeared in blood.

There are many counts of this clonotype. What it binds is not known. PBMCs were isolated by Ficoll-Paque density gradient centrifugation, using over 9.5 ml of fresh peripheral blood as the starting material. Amplifying from RNA transcripts, the study obtained TCR beta CDR3 regions. After a first-round RT-PCR with HTBI primers, a second-round multiplex PCR was run. TCRdb used MiXCR to reprocess the multiplex PCR reads, holding one entry per CDR3 protein. The data hold 200,000 to 250,000 distinct CDR3 sequences, with about 22% observed a single time. The CDR3 spans 16 residues. Germline CDR1 is SGHAT and CDR2 is FQNNGV. V lost 5 bases and J 6 bases, leaving 19 bases between the germline ends.

The clonotype was recovered from a woman aged 50 to 60 with Graves' ophthalmopathy. The source material was peripheral blood. This chain uses TRBV11-2 with TRBJ2-2; weak D call: TRBD2 (5 bases). CDR3 sequence reads: CASSPTRLGGAGELFF. The DNA of the CDR3 is TGTGCCAGCAGCCCCACTCGGCTCGGAGGCGCCGGGGAGCTGTTTTTT.